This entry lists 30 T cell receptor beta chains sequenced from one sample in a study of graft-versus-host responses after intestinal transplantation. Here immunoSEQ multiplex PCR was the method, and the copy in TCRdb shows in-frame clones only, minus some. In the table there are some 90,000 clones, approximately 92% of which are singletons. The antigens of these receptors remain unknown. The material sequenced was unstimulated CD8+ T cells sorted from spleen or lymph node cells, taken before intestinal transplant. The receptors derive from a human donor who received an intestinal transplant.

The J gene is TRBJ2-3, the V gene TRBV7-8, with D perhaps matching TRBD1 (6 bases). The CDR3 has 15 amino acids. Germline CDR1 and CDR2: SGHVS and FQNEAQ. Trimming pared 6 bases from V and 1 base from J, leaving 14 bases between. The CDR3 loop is CASSNRDTRTDTQYF. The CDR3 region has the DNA TGTGCCAGCAGTAACCGGGACACTCGCACAGATACGCAGTATTTT.

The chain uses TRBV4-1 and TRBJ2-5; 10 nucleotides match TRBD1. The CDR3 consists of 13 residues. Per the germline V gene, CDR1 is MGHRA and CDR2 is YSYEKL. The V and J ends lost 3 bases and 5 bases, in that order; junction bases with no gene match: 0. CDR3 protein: CASSQDRGETQYF. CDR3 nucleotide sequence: TGCGCCAGCAGCCAGGACAGGGGGGAGACCCAGTACTTC.

CDR3 DNA: TGTGCCAGTAGTATCCGGAGGGGCGGGCCCGGGGAGCTGTTTTTT. Protein: CASSIRRGGPGELFF. The chain is built from TRBV19 and TRBJ2-2, with a weak D call TRBD2 (6 bases). CDR3 size: 15 residues. V was trimmed by 3 bases and J by 6 bases, leaving 14 bases between them. The V gene's germline CDR1 is LNHDA and CDR2 SQIVND (reference sequence).

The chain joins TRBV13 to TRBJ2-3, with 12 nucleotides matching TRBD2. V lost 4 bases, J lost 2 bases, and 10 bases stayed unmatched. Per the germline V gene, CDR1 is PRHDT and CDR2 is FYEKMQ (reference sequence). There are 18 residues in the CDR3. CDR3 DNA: TGTGCCAGCAGCTCTCGACTAGCGGGAGACAAGGCCACAGATACGCAGTATTTT. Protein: CASSSRLAGDKATDTQYF.

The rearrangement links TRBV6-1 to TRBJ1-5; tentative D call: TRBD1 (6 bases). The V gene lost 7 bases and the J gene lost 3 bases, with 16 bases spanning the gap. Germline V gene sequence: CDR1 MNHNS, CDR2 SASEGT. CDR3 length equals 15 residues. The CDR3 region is CASTPGGANNQPQHF. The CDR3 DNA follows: TGTGCCAGCACCCCGGGGGGGGCAAACAATCAGCCCCAGCATTTT.

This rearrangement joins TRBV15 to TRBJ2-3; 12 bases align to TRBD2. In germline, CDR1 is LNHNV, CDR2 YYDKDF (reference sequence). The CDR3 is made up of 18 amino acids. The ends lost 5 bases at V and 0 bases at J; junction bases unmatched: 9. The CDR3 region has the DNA TGTGCCACCAGCGACCCTAGCGGGGGGGCCGCTAGCACAGATACGCAGTATTTT. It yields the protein CATSDPSGGAASTDTQYF. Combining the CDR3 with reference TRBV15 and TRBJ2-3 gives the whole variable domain DAMVIQNPRYQVTQFGKPVTLSCSQTLNHNVMYWYQQKSSQAPKLLFHYYDKDFNNEADTPDNFQSRRPNTSFCFLDIRSPGLGDTAMYLCATSDPSGGAASTDTQYFGPGTRLTVL.

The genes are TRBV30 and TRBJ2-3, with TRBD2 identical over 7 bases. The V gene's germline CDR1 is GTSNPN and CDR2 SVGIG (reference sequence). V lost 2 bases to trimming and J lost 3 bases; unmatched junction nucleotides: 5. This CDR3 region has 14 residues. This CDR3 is CAWSISGTTDTQYF. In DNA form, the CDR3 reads TGTGCCTGGAGTATCAGCGGGACTACAGATACGCAGTATTTT.

CDR3 loop: CASNRYTTSPRTYEQYF. CDR3 DNA: TGTGCCAGCAATCGGTACACGACTAGCCCTAGGACGTACGAGCAGTACTTC. The genes are TRBV2 and TRBJ2-7; 7 bases line up with TRBD2. The length of the CDR3 is 17 residues. Germline assignment: CDR1 SNHLY and CDR2 FYNNEI. Trimming cost V 7 bases and J 4 bases; bases outside gene matches: 19.

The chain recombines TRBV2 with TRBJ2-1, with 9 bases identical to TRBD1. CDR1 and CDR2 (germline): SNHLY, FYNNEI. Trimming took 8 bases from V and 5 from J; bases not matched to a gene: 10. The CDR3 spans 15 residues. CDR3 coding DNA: TGTGCCAGCTCCGGGACAGGGTTTCCCAACAATGAGCAGTTCTTC. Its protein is CASSGTGFPNNEQFF. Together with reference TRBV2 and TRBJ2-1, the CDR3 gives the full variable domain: EPEVTQTPSHQVTQMGQEVILRCVPISNHLYFYWYRQILGQKVEFLVSFYNNEISEKSEIFDDQFSVERPDGSNFTLKIRSTKLEDSAMYFCASSGTGFPNNEQFFGPGTRLTVL.

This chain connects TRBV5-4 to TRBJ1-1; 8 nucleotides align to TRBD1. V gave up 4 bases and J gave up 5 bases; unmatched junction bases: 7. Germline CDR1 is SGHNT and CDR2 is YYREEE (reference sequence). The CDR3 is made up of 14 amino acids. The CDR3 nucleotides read TGTGCCAGCAGCCCAAGGACAGGGCTAACTGAAGCTTTCTTT. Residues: CASSPRTGLTEAFF.

The CDR3 protein is CASSELLTSGGTYEQYF. The DNA of the CDR3 is TGTGCCAGCAGTGAACTCCTCACTAGCGGGGGGACCTACGAGCAGTACTTC. The chain carries TRBV2 and TRBJ2-7, with 12 nucleotides matching TRBD2. The CDR3 length is 17 residues. Trimming cost V 2 bases and J 2 bases; bases outside gene matches: 7. Germline loops: CDR1 SNHLY, CDR2 FYNNEI. Combining the CDR3 with reference TRBV2 and TRBJ2-7 gives the whole variable domain EPEVTQTPSHQVTQMGQEVILRCVPISNHLYFYWYRQILGQKVEFLVSFYNNEISEKSEIFDDQFSVERPDGSNFTLKIRSTKLEDSAMYFCASSELLTSGGTYEQYFGPGTRLTVT.

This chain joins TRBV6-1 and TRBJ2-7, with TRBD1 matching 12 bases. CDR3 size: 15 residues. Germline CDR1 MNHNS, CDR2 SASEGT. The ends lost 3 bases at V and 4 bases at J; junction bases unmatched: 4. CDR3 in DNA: TGTGCCAGCAGTGAGGGACAGGGGGCGAGTTACGAGCAGTACTTC. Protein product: CASSEGQGASYEQYF.

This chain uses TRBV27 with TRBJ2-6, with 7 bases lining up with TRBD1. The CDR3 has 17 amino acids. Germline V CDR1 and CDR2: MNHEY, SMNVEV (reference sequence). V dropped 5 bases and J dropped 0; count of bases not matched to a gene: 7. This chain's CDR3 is CASSPGQVISGANVLTF. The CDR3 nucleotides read TGTGCCAGCAGTCCCGGACAGGTCATCTCTGGGGCCAACGTCCTGACTTTC.

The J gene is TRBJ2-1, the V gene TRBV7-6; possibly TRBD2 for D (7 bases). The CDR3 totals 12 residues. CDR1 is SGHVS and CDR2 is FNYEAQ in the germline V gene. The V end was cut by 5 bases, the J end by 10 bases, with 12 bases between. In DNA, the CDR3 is TGTGCCAGCAGCGAAAGGGGGGGGGAGCAGTTCTTC. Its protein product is CASSERGGEQFF.

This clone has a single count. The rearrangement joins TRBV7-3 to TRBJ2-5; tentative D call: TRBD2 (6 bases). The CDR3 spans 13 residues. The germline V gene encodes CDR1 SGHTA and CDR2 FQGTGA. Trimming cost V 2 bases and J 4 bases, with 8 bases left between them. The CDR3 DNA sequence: TGTGCCAGCAGCTTATTGGGAGGAGAGACCCAGTACTTC. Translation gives CASSLLGGETQYF.

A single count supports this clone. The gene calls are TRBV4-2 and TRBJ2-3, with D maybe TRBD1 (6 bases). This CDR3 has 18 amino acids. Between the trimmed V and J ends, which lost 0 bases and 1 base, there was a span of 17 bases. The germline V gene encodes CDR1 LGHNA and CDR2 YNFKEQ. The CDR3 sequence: CASSQDPSQGGGTDTQYF. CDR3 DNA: TGTGCCAGCAGCCAAGATCCGTCACAGGGTGGGGGCACAGATACGCAGTATTTT.

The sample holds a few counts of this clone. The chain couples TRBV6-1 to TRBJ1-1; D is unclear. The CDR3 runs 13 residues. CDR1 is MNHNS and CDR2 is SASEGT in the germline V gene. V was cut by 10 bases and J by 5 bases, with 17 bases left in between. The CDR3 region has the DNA TGTGCCACCACGAGGAGTCCTTCTACTGAAGCTTTCTTT. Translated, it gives CATTRSPSTEAFF.

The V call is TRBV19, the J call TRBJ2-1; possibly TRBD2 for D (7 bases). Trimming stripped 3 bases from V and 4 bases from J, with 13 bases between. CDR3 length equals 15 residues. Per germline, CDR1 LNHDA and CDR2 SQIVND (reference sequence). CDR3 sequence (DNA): TGTGCCAGTAGTATGGTCGGGGGGCTGTACAATGAGCAGTTCTTC. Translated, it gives CASSMVGGLYNEQFF.

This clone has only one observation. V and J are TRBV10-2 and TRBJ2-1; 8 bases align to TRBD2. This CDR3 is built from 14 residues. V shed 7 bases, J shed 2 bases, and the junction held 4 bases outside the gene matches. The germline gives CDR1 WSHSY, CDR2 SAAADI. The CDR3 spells CASKTSETYNEQFF. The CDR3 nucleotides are TGCGCCAGCAAGACTAGCGAGACCTACAATGAGCAGTTCTTC.

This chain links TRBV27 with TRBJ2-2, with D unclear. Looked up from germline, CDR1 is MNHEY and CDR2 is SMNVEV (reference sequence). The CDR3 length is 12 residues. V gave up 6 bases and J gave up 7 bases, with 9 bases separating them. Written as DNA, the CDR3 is TGTGCCAGCAGCTCAGCAGGCGGGGAGCTGTTTTTT. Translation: CASSSAGGELFF.

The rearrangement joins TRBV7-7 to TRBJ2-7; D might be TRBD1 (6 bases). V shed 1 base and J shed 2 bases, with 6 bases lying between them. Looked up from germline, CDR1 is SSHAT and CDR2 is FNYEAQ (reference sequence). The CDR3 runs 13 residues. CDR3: CASSLEGAYEQYF. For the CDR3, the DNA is TGTGCCAGCAGCTTAGAGGGGGCCTACGAGCAGTACTTC.

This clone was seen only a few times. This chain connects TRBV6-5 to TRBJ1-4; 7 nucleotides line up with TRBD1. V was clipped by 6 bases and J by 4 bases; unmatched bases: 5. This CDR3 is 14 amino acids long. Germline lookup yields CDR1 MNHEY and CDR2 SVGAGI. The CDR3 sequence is CASSWDRDNEKLFF. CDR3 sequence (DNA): TGTGCCAGCAGCTGGGACAGAGATAATGAAAAACTGTTTTTT.

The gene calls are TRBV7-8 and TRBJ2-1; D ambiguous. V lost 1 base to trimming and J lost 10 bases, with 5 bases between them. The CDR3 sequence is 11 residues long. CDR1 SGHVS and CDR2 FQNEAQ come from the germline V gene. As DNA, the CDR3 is TGTGCCAGCAGCTTAGTGGAGGAGCAGTTCTTC. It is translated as CASSLVEEQFF.

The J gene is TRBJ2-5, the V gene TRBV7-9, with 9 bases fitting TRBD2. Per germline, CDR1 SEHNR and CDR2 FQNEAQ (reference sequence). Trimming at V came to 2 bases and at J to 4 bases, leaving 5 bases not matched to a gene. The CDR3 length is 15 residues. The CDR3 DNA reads TGTGCCAGCAGCTTAATTCTAGCGGGGAGAGAGACCCAGTACTTC. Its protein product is CASSLILAGRETQYF.

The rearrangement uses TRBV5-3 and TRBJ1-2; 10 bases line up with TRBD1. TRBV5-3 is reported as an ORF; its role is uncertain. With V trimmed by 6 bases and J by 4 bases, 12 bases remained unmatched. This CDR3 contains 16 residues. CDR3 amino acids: CARTGTGESHAYGYTF. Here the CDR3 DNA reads TGTGCCAGAACCGGGACAGGGGAATCCCACGCCTATGGCTACACCTTC.

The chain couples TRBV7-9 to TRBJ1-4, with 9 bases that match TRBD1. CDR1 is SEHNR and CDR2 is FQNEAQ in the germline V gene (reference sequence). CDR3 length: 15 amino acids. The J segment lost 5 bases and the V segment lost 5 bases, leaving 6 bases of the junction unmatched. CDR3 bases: TGTGCCAGCAGCGAAGCCGGGACAGGGAATGAAAAACTGTTTTTT. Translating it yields CASSEAGTGNEKLFF.

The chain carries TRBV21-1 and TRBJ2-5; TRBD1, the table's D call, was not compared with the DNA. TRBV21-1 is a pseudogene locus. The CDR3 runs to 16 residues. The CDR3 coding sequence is TGTGCCAGCAGCATCACCGGGACAGGCTTCCAAGAGACCCAGTACTTC. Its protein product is CASSITGTGFQETQYF.

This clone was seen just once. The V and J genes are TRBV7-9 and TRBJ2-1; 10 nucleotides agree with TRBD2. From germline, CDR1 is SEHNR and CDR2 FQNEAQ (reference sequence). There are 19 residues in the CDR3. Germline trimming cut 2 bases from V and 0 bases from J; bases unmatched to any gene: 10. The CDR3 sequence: CASSLPIGVAGGSYNEQFF. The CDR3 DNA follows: TGTGCCAGCAGCTTACCCATAGGTGTAGCGGGGGGCTCCTACAATGAGCAGTTCTTC.

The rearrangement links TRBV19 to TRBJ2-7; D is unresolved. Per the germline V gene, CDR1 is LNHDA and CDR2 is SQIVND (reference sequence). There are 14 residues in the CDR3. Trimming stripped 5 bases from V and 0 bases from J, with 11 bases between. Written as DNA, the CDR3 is TGTGCCAGTAGTGCCGCTTCACTCTCCTACGAGCAGTACTTC. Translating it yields CASSAASLSYEQYF.

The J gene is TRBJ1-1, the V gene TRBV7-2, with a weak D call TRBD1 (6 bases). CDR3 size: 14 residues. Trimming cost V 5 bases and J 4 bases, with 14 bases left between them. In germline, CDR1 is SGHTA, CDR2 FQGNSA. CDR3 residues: CASSSIGGFTEAFF. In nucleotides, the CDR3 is TGTGCCAGCAGCAGTATTGGGGGCTTCACTGAAGCTTTCTTT.